Below, one TCR beta chain is given with its context. Its cognate antigen is unknown. Amplification used 60 Vbeta primers and 13 Jbeta primers. Sequencing was performed with immunoSEQ multiplex PCR; in TCRdb, only in-frame clones are kept and a portion is missing. This sample has roughly 280,000 clones, with 65% to 85% found just once. The data belong to a study of cytomegalovirus exposure and HLA in healthy donors. The V gene's germline CDR1 is SGHDN and CDR2 FVKESK. The CDR3 has 13 residues. V lost 4 bases and J 5 bases, leaving 11 bases between the germline ends. Study-wide results and caveats: Exclusion as indistinguishable affected some V segments, including TRBV6-2 and TRBV6-3.

The clonotype comes from a female donor in good health and CMV-seronegative. The chain recombines TRBV14 with TRBJ1-1; D gene uncertain. The sequenced sample consisted of PBMCs. The CDR3 DNA reads as TGTGCCAGCAGCCCCTTGGGCAAGACTGAAGCTTTCTTT. Translated, it gives CASSPLGKTEAFF.